One T cell receptor beta chain is described in this entry. In the authors' workflow: Estimation of nucleated cell counts relied on the amplification of reference gene primers. TCRdb's table, derived via immunoSEQ multiplex PCR, lists solely in-frame clones and lacks some. V and J calls and clone size are given by that table; D and trimming were obtained from the DNA. This sample has about 170,000 clones, with approximately 88% found just once. This entry belongs to a study of blood T cell repertoires in COVID-19. V lost 3 bases and J lost 5; bases outside the gene matches: 12. The CDR3 loop spans 15 amino acids. CDR1 SQVTM and CDR2 ANQGSEA come from the germline V gene.

V and J are TRBV29-1 and TRBJ1-1, with 7 bases identical to TRBD1. This clonotype was sampled from an older woman with acute or convalescent COVID-19. The sample consisted of peripheral blood. The CDR3 nucleotides read TGCAGCGTTGACCTTACAGGGGTCGGAAGAACTGAAGCTTTCTTT. Encoded protein: CSVDLTGVGRTEAFF.